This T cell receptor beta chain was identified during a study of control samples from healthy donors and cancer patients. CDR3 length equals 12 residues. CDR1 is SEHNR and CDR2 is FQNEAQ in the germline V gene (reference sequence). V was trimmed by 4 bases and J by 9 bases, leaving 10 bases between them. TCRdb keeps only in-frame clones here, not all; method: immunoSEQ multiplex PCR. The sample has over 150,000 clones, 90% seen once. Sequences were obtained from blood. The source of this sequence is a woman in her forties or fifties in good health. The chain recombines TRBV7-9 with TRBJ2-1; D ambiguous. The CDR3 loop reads CASSYGPSEQFF. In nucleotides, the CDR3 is TGTGCCAGCAGCTACGGGCCCAGTGAGCAGTTCTTC.